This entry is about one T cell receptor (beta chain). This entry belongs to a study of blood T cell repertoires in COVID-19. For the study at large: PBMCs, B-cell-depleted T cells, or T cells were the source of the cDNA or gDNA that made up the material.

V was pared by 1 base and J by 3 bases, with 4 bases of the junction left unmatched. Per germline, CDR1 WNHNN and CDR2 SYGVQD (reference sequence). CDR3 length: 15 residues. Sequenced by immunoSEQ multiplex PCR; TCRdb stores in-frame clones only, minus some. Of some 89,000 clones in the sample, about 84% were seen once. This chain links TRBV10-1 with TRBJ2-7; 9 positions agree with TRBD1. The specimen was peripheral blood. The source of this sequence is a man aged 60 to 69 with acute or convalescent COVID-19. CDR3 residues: CASSELQGAGYEQYF. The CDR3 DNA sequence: TGCGCCAGCAGTGAGTTACAGGGGGCTGGCTACGAGCAGTACTTC.